This T cell receptor beta chain was found in a study of T cell repertoires in cytomegalovirus infection. The overall study: Matching HLA type and CMV infection were both indicated by public TCR beta signatures.

Germline V CDR1 and CDR2: MDHEN, SYDVKM. The CDR3 spans 12 residues. With 7 bases removed from V and 3 bases from J, the gap between germline ends came to 10 bases. Concerning this clonotype itself: The target antigen is unknown.

Study-wide points: The ex vivo response was dominated by HLA-C-restricted CMV-specific TCR beta clonotypes. The cumulative frequency of public TCR beta families identified carriers of CMV plus the relevant HLA.

From the reads, TCRdb called clonotypes with MiXCR, one entry per CDR3 protein. The sample yields 480,000 or so distinct CDR3 sequences, over 9% seen once. This sequence originates from a human donor in good health (CMV status not recorded). Some clones in this sample may be carry-over from other donors' samples. The J gene is TRBJ2-7, the V gene TRBV28; D call uncertain. Sequenced material: PBMCs. The CDR3 DNA reads TGTGCCAGCAAAGGTATAAACTACGAGCAGTACTTC. Its translation is CASKGINYEQYF. The full variable domain, with the rest looked up from reference TRBV28 and TRBJ2-7, is DVKVTQSSRYLVKRTGEKVFLECVQDMDHENMFWYRQDPGLGLRLIYFSYDVKMKEKGDIPEGYSVSREKKERFSLILESASTNQTSMYLCASKGINYEQYFGPGTRLTVT.